This record concerns one T cell receptor (beta chain) sequence. This sample was taken from a study of blood T cell repertoires in COVID-19. In the study overall: Donors in the United States, Italy and Spain gave samples during acute or convalescent COVID-19. Nucleic acid was either cDNA or gDNA, and it came from T cells, B-cell-depleted T cells, or PBMCs.

The germline CDR1 and CDR2 sequences are LNHDA and SQIVND (reference sequence). The length of the CDR3 is 16 residues. With 7 bases removed from V and 10 bases from J, the gap between germline ends came to 23 bases. In the authors' methods: Estimated nucleated cell counts came from reference gene primer amplification. TCRdb's copy holds only in-frame clones and misses some; the assay was immunoSEQ multiplex PCR. V and J calls plus clone size are reproduced from that table; the DNA served to infer D and trimming. This table has 210,000 or so clones, 88% appearing once. What was sequenced was peripheral blood. This chain links TRBV19 with TRBJ1-6, with D maybe TRBD1 (6 bases). The clonotype was recovered from a woman aged 55-69 years with acute or convalescent COVID-19. The CDR3, as DNA: TGTGCCAGTACCCTAAGGAAGGACAGCGGGGGATCACCCCTCCACTTT. It translates to CASTLRKDSGGSPLHF.